This TCR beta chain derives from a study of blood T cell repertoires in COVID-19. The overall study: COVID-19 samples, acute and convalescent, were from the United States, Italy and Spain. The analysed material was cDNA or gDNA that came from T cells, B-cell-depleted T cells, or PBMCs.

This CDR3 has 17 amino acids. The germline gives CDR1 SNHLY, CDR2 FYNNEI. Trimming shortened V by 6 bases and J by 0 bases, and 15 bases separated the two germline ends. Original processing notes: Amplification of reference gene primers was used by the study to estimate nucleated cell counts. Assay used: immunoSEQ multiplex PCR; TCRdb lists only in-frame clones, some missing. D and trimming were read from the DNA, whereas the V and J calls and clone size are those reported in that table. The table has 35,000 to 50,000 clones, around 80% seen once. Only a few counts were recorded for this clone. This sequence was found in a man aged 55 to 69 in a cohort sampled during active COVID-19. The sequenced sample consisted of peripheral blood. The chain links TRBV2 to TRBJ2-6; possible D gene TRBD2, 5 bases. The CDR3 bases are TGTGCCAGCAGACGGGGATACGAAAGCTCTGGGGCCAACGTCCTGACTTTC. As protein: CASRRGYESSGANVLTF.